The 22 T cell receptor beta chains reported below all come from one sample, sequenced in a study of spatial heterogeneity in lung cancer. Sample time point: sample taken at primary tumor resection. TCRdb analysed the 5' RACE reads with MiXCR anew, one entry per CDR3 protein. This sample has over 7,000 distinct CDR3 sequences, with roughly a tenth found just once. The specimen comprised normal lung tissue next to the tumor, sampled at surgery. These receptors all stem from a male donor with early-stage non-small cell lung cancer.

The table lists this clonotype with many counts. CDR3 DNA sequence: TGTGCCAGCGCAACATTAACGGGAGCGGGAGGGTCCCTATCAGAGACCCAGTACTTC. Its translation is CASATLTGAGGSLSETQYF. The chain recombines TRBV6-2 or TRBV6-3 with TRBJ2-5; 10 bases are shared with TRBD2. V shed 8 bases and J 4 bases; nucleotides not matched to a gene: 22. The germline CDR1 and CDR2 sequences are MNHEY and SVGEGT. The CDR3 loop spans 19 amino acids.

This clonotype was counted ten times or more. The genes are TRBV20-1 and TRBJ1-1; 7 nucleotides match TRBD1. The ends lost 4 bases at V and 4 bases at J; junction bases unmatched: 3. CDR1 DFQATT and CDR2 SNEGSKA come from the germline V gene (reference sequence). The CDR3 extends over 12 amino acids. The CDR3 nucleotides read TGCAGTGCTAAGGCAGGGGGCACTGAAGCTTTCTTT. Protein sequence: CSAKAGGTEAFF.

In its sample, this clonotype was seen many times. The chain joins TRBV29-1 to TRBJ2-2; D gene ambiguous. The CDR3 runs to 14 residues. Germline CDR1 SQVTM, CDR2 ANQGSEA. V lost 3 bases and J lost 6, with 14 bases in between. DNA of the CDR3: TGCAGCGTTGACGGAGTTGGGTCGGCCGGGGAGCTGTTTTTT. It specifies CSVDGVGSAGELFF.

This clonotype showed up many times. CDR3 residues: CASSIAERQQFF. The DNA of the CDR3 is TGTGCCAGTAGTATAGCGGAGCGCCAGCAGTTCTTC. The chain carries TRBV19 and TRBJ2-1; D not certain. The CDR3 extends over 12 amino acids. V lost 1 base and J lost 11, with 9 bases in between. Germline loops: CDR1 LNHDA, CDR2 SQIVND (reference sequence).

This chain links TRBV7-9 with TRBJ2-1; tentatively, D is TRBD1 (8 bases). Trimming stripped 5 bases from V and 5 bases from J, with 16 bases between. Germline CDR1 reads SEHNR; CDR2 reads FQNEAQ (reference sequence). This CDR3 region has 15 residues. The CDR3 loop reads CASSPTGGGDNEQFF. DNA for the CDR3: TGTGCCAGCAGCCCAACAGGGGGGGGCGACAATGAGCAGTTCTTC.

In this sample, this clonotype turned up many times. This chain uses TRBV7-9 with TRBJ2-1, with no clear D. Looked up from germline, CDR1 is SEHNR and CDR2 is FQNEAQ (reference sequence). The CDR3 covers 15 residues. The V end lost 1 base, the J end lost 5 bases, and 12 bases lay between the germline ends. The CDR3 DNA reads TGTGCCAGCAGCTTAGGGGTGGGAAACGACAATGAGCAGTTCTTC. It yields the protein CASSLGVGNDNEQFF.

The V call is TRBV19, the J call TRBJ2-3; D perhaps matches TRBD2 (5 bases). V lost 1 base and J 6 bases, leaving 14 bases between the germline ends. Germline V gene lookup returns CDR1 LNHDA and CDR2 SQIVND (reference sequence). The CDR3 is 15 residues long. The chain's CDR3 is CASSIVHLAADTQYF. CDR3 nucleotides: TGTGCCAGTAGTATAGTCCACCTAGCAGCGGATACGCAGTATTTT. Using reference TRBV19 and TRBJ2-3 for the parts outside the CDR3, the full variable domain is DGGITQSPKYLFRKEGQNVTLSCEQNLNHDAMYWYRQDPGQGLRLIYYSQIVNDFQKGDIAEGYSVSREKKESFPLTVTSAQKNPTAFYLCASSIVHLAADTQYFGPGTRLTVL.

This clonotype was seen at least ten times. This sequence joins TRBV6-5 and TRBJ1-1; possibly TRBD1 for D (5 bases). V dropped 2 bases and J dropped 1 base, with 11 bases sitting between them. The CDR3 sequence is 15 residues long. The germline gives CDR1 MNHEY, CDR2 SVGAGI. CDR3 DNA: TGTGCCAGCAGTTACACGGGACCGACGAACACTGAAGCTTTCTTT. This codes for CASSYTGPTNTEAFF.

The sample holds many counts of this clonotype. This chain connects TRBV7-9 to TRBJ2-1; TRBD2 aligns across 7 bases. Germline V CDR1 and CDR2: SEHNR, FQNEAQ (reference sequence). This CDR3 region has 17 residues. V shed 8 bases, J shed 0 bases, and the junction held 13 bases outside the gene matches. The CDR3 region is CASSSFSGLSSYNEQFF. CDR3 bases: TGTGCCAGCTCCAGCTTTAGCGGGCTGAGCTCCTACAATGAGCAGTTCTTC.

This clonotype was recorded at least ten times. This chain connects TRBV7-9 to TRBJ2-2; D is unresolved. The CDR3 contains 14 residues. With 1 base removed from V and 4 bases from J, the gap between germline ends came to 7 bases. Germline lookup yields CDR1 SEHNR and CDR2 FQNEAQ (reference sequence). CDR3 in DNA: TGTGCCAGCAGCTTAGGGACCTTCACCGGGGAGCTGTTTTTT. As protein: CASSLGTFTGELFF.

This clonotype was seen many times. The chain combines TRBV9 with TRBJ2-1, with 12 bases lining up with TRBD2. Germline CDR1 SGDLS, CDR2 YYNGEE. V was pared by 0 bases and J by 2 bases, with 3 bases of the junction left unmatched. This CDR3 has 17 residues. The CDR3 sequence: CASSVASGGAPYNEQFF. The DNA for the CDR3 is TGTGCCAGCAGCGTAGCTAGCGGGGGGGCCCCCTACAATGAGCAGTTCTTC.

This clonotype was seen repeatedly, ten times or more. The chain couples TRBV11-2 to TRBJ1-1; possible D gene TRBD1, 6 bases. Germline V gives CDR1 SGHAT, CDR2 FQNNGV. V lost 5 bases and J 0 bases, leaving 13 bases between the germline ends. This CDR3 region has 15 residues. The CDR3 protein is CASSPRTAVNTEAFF. The CDR3 nucleotides read TGTGCCAGCAGCCCGAGGACAGCTGTGAACACTGAAGCTTTCTTT.

This clonotype was seen repeatedly, ten times or more. The rearrangement links TRBV5-4 to TRBJ2-7, with 11 bases aligning to TRBD2. V lost 1 base to trimming and J lost 3 bases; unmatched junction nucleotides: 3. The CDR3 is made up of 15 amino acids. The germline V gene encodes CDR1 SGHNT and CDR2 YYREEE (reference sequence). CDR3 sequence reads: CASSLRLAGRYEQYF. The CDR3 nucleotides read TGTGCCAGCAGCTTGAGACTAGCGGGGCGCTACGAGCAGTACTTC.

The chain uses TRBV11-1 and TRBJ2-1; 7 bases align to TRBD1. The CDR3 runs to 14 residues. CDR1 and CDR2 (germline): SGHAT, FQDESV (reference sequence). Trimming at V came to 1 base and at J to 4 bases, leaving 1 base not matched to a gene. CDR3 DNA: TGTGCCAGCAGCTTAGAACAGGGGTACAATGAGCAGTTCTTC. This sequence encodes CASSLEQGYNEQFF.

This clonotype was counted ten times or more. V gene TRBV6-6 combines with J gene TRBJ2-1; 7 bases are shared with TRBD1. The germline CDR1 and CDR2 sequences are MNHNY and SVGAGI (reference sequence). The CDR3 is 12 residues long. Unmatched junction bases numbered 5, after V lost 6 bases and J lost 9 bases. The CDR3 is CASRDRIAEQFF. CDR3 sequence (DNA): TGTGCCAGCAGGGACAGGATAGCTGAGCAGTTCTTC.

Relative to its sample, this clonotype is medium-sized. CDR3 loop: CSATVTSGIYEQFF. The CDR3 DNA is TGCAGTGCCACGGTGACTAGCGGAATCTATGAGCAGTTCTTC. This chain uses TRBV20-1 with TRBJ2-1, with TRBD2 matching over 9 bases. V lost 6 bases to trimming and J lost 8 bases; unmatched junction nucleotides: 11. CDR1 DFQATT and CDR2 SNEGSKA come from the germline V gene (reference sequence). This CDR3 is 14 amino acids long.

Relative to its sample, this clonotype is large. The chain joins TRBV13 to TRBJ2-2; possibly TRBD1 for D (6 bases). Looked up from germline, CDR1 is PRHDT and CDR2 is FYEKMQ (reference sequence). Trimming cost V 5 bases and J 0 bases, with 16 bases left between them. The CDR3 totals 17 residues. The CDR3 loop reads CASSADPDSTNTGELFF. CDR3 sequence (DNA): TGTGCCAGCAGCGCGGACCCGGACAGCACGAACACCGGGGAGCTGTTTTTT.

This clonotype was counted at least ten times. V usage is TRBV7-7 and J usage is TRBJ2-6, with D maybe TRBD1 (6 bases). CDR1 is SSHAT and CDR2 is FNYEAQ in the germline V gene (reference sequence). V lost 3 bases, J lost 1 base, and 7 bases lay in between. CDR3 length: 15 residues. In DNA form, the CDR3 reads TGTGCCAGCAGCTTTGGGACATCTGGGGCCAACGTCCTGACTTTC. Translation: CASSFGTSGANVLTF.

This clonotype appeared many times. This chain joins TRBV4-3 and TRBJ1-1, with TRBD1 identical over 10 bases. This CDR3 spans 14 amino acids. Trimming took 4 bases from V and 6 from J; bases not matched to a gene: 5. Per the germline V gene, CDR1 is LGHNA and CDR2 is YSLEER. CDR3: CASSLGTGDAEAFF. In nucleotides, the CDR3 is TGCGCCAGCAGCCTAGGGACAGGGGATGCTGAAGCTTTCTTT.

This clonotype was observed at least ten times. This rearrangement joins TRBV2 to TRBJ2-6; D gene uncertain. In germline, CDR1 is SNHLY, CDR2 FYNNEI. The V gene lost 6 bases and the J gene lost 0 bases, with 9 bases spanning the gap. This CDR3 has 15 amino acids. The CDR3 loop is CASRTALSGANVLTF. In nucleotides, the CDR3 is TGTGCCAGCAGAACCGCACTCTCTGGGGCCAACGTCCTGACTTTC.

This clonotype was observed at least ten times. V usage is TRBV19 and J usage is TRBJ2-3; 7 bases agree with TRBD1. The germline V gene encodes CDR1 LNHDA and CDR2 SQIVND (reference sequence). The junction had 4 bases not matched to a gene; V was cut back by 4 bases and J by 0 bases. The CDR3 runs to 15 residues. CDR3 region: CASSTGTASTDTQYF. The CDR3 coding sequence is TGTGCCAGTAGTACCGGGACAGCTAGCACAGATACGCAGTATTTT.

At least ten counts were recorded for this clonotype. The chain couples TRBV30 to TRBJ2-4; either TRBD1 or TRBD2 may supply D (6 bases each). The CDR3 runs to 11 residues. Germline values: CDR1 GTSNPN, CDR2 SVGIG (reference sequence). V lost 0 bases and J lost 15, with 12 bases in between. This CDR3 reads CAWSVRGTWYF. The CDR3 DNA follows: TGTGCCTGGAGTGTAAGGGGGACTTGGTACTTC.